What follows are 8 T cell receptor beta chains derived from one specimen sequenced in a study of tumor and adjacent non-tumor tissue in lung cancer. RNA was extracted from bulk tissue without any cell sorting. A modified ARM-PCR protocol with three rounds of nested PCR amplified TCRbeta. MiXCR was run by TCRdb on the multiplex PCR reads, yielding one entry per CDR3 protein. The data contain roughly 65,000 distinct CDR3 sequences, about three fifths of them singletons. The sample was lung tumor tissue. These receptors all stem from a man aged 45-65 years with non-small cell lung cancer.

The V and J genes are TRBV11-2 and TRBJ2-5; no definite D call. CDR1 SGHAT and CDR2 FQNNGV come from the germline V gene. This CDR3 has 14 residues. Trimming removed 5 bases at V and 5 bases at J, with 15 bases between. CDR3 amino acids: CASSPGWTFETQYF. Here the CDR3 DNA reads TGTGCCAGCAGCCCCGGATGGACCTTCGAGACCCAGTACTTC.

This clonotype was observed once. At one end, the junction sequence differs from germline, possibly due to a read error. This rearrangement joins TRBV7-9 to TRBJ2-7; no clear D. CDR3 length: 17 amino acids. In germline, CDR1 is SEHNR, CDR2 FQNEAQ (reference sequence). The CDR3 is CASSPPPHSGRSYDQYF. As DNA, the CDR3 is TGTGCCAGCAGCCCACCGCCCCATTCTGGCAGATCCTACGATCAGTACTTC.

This rearrangement joins TRBV7-9 to TRBJ2-3, with 8 bases identical to TRBD1. CDR3 length equals 16 residues. V gave up 0 bases and J gave up 2 bases; unmatched junction bases: 4. Germline values: CDR1 SEHNR, CDR2 FQNEAQ (reference sequence). The CDR3 is CASSLATGEDTDTQYF. DNA for the CDR3: TGTGCCAGCAGCTTAGCGACAGGGGAGGACACAGATACGCAGTATTTT.

DNA for the CDR3: TGTGCCAGCAGCATGCCAGGGTTTGTCGAGCAGTACTTC. This translates into CASSMPGFVEQYF. The chain joins TRBV11-2 to TRBJ2-7, with D possibly matching TRBD1 (5 bases). V was shortened by 5 bases and J by 6 bases, with 14 bases between the two germline ends. The V gene's germline CDR1 is SGHAT and CDR2 FQNNGV. This CDR3 has 13 amino acids.

This clonotype has only one observation. The missing conserved phenylalanine or tryptophan at the end of this CDR3 makes a read error likely. The chain recombines TRBV29-1 with TRBJ2-1; 7 nucleotides match TRBD2. The CDR3 totals 16 residues. With 5 bases clipped from V and 10 bases from J, the junction kept 20 bases outside the gene matches. The germline V gene has CDR1 SQVTM and CDR2 ANQGSEA. In DNA form, the CDR3 reads TGCAGCGTTCTCCCTCAGGGAATGGCGGGAGTAGGCGAGCAGTTCCTC. This encodes CSVLPQGMAGVGEQFL.

Concerning this clonotype itself: Since a much larger clone is just one base distant, this may be a read error. The chain uses TRBV2 and TRBJ2-2; 7 nucleotides align to TRBD1. The CDR3 is 15 residues long. CDR1 is SNHLY, CDR2 FYNNEI, per germline. In DNA, the CDR3 is TGTGCCTGCAGTCAGACAGGGCAAAACACCGGGGAGCTGTTTTTT. It encodes CACSQTGQNTGELFF.

V gene TRBV7-8 combines with J gene TRBJ1-3; possibly TRBD1 for D (5 bases). The CDR3 is 15 amino acids. V was clipped by 1 base and J by 14 bases, with 21 bases between them. Germline lookup yields CDR1 SGHVS and CDR2 FQNEAQ. CDR3 sequence reads: CASSLGGYSGNNVYF. CDR3 coding DNA: TGTGCCAGCAGCTTAGGGGGCTACTCTGGAAACAACGTATATTTT.

Concerning this clonotype: A clone one base away is much larger, so this may be a read error. The gene calls are TRBV29-1 and TRBJ2-5; 7 bases fit TRBD1. The CDR3 runs to 13 residues. Germline CDR1 SQVTM, CDR2 ANQGSEA. The DNA of the CDR3 is TGCAGCGTTGACAGGGGGATGCAAGGGACCCAGTACTTC. It encodes CSVDRGMQGTQYF.